This is a list of T cell receptor beta chains from one sample in a study of PD-1 blockade in classical Hodgkin lymphoma. Some clones are missing from TCRdb's copy, which holds only in-frame ones; the method was immunoSEQ multiplex PCR. The table includes under 30,000 clones, 60% to 85% detected once. This material consisted of CD4+ T cells from blood, taken at baseline. These receptors came from a human donor with classical Hodgkin lymphoma. The CDR3 runs from the conserved cysteine through the conserved F or W. The order of the fields is D gene, J gene, V gene, clone size, CDR3 protein, CDR3 DNA. A D gene is named only where the DNA matches it firmly. Where a row states a size, it is once, few, many or the class of an expanded clone; other rows omit it.

NA,TRBJ1-5,TRBV4-2,NA,CASSQEPPGRMINQPQHF,TGTGCCAGCAGCCAAGAACCCCCGGGACGGATGATCAATCAGCCCCAGCATTTT
NA,TRBJ2-1,TRBV7-3,NA,CASSQRQGQGEQFF,TGTGCCAGCAGCCAACGCCAGGGACAAGGTGAGCAGTTCTTC
NA,TRBJ2-5,TRBV5-6,once,CASSLVGTGETQYF,TGTGCCAGCAGCTTGGTTGGTACAGGGGAGACCCAGTACTTC
NA,TRBJ2-4,TRBV21-1,NA,CASLPRDF,TGTGCCAGCCTACCCAGGGATTTC
TRBD1,TRBJ1-5,TRBV2,few,CASSAGTGSNQPQHF,TGTGCCAGCAGTGCCGGGACAGGGAGCAATCAGCCCCAGCATTTT
NA,TRBJ2-5,TRBV7-7,NA,CASSLDQGQTQYF,TGTGCCAGCAGCTTAGATCAGGGTCAGACCCAGTACTTC
TRBD1,TRBJ2-1,TRBV10-3,once,CAISESTGGTEQFF,TGTGCCATCAGTGAGTCGACAGGGGGCACTGAGCAGTTCTTC
NA,TRBJ2-5,TRBV29-1,NA,CSATLGGGETQYF,TGCAGCGCGACACTTGGGGGCGGAGAGACCCAGTACTTC
NA,TRBJ1-5,TRBV19,NA,CASSISGVHQPQHF,TGTGCCAGTAGTATTTCAGGGGTCCATCAGCCCCAGCATTTT
NA,TRBJ1-5,TRBV6-5,few,CASSYSWGSNQPQHF,TGTGCCAGCAGTTACTCGTGGGGGAGCAATCAGCCCCAGCATTTT
NA,TRBJ2-1,TRBV6-6,NA,CASKLRGGNEQFF,TGTGCCAGCAAACTACGAGGGGGTAATGAGCAGTTCTTC
NA,TRBJ1-5,TRBV7-2,NA,CASSSRPRRVNSNQPQHF,TGTGCCAGCAGCTCACGCCCCAGGAGGGTTAATAGCAATCAGCCCCAGCATTTT
NA,TRBJ2-7,TRBV10-3,NA,CATLNTGYEQYF,TGTGCCACCTTAAACACAGGGTACGAGCAGTACTTC
NA,TRBJ1-4,TRBV6-6,NA,CASSLTGSNEKLFF,TGTGCCAGCAGTTTGACAGGCTCTAATGAAAAACTGTTTTTT
NA,TRBJ1-1,TRBV4-2,NA,CASSQDKLKNTEAFF,TGTGCCAGCAGCCAAGATAAACTAAAGAACACTGAAGCTTTCTTT
NA,TRBJ1-1,TRBV30,once,CAWQRGVGAFF,TGTGCCTGGCAACGAGGGGTTGGAGCTTTCTTT
NA,TRBJ1-6,TRBV7-8,NA,CASSPPSKGLNNSPLHF,TGTGCCAGCAGCCCCCCGTCGAAAGGTCTAAATAATTCACCCCTCCACTTT
TRBD1,TRBJ2-7,TRBV28,NA,CASSRTGVDEQYF,TGTGCCAGCAGCAGGACAGGGGTCGACGAGCAGTACTTC
NA,TRBJ1-2,TRBV30,NA,CAWGLGVGYTF,TGTGCCTGGGGACTAGGGGTAGGCTACACCTTC
NA,TRBJ2-2,TRBV5-1,NA,CASSLAQANTGELFF,TGCGCCAGCAGCTTGGCCCAGGCGAACACCGGGGAGCTGTTTTTT
TRBD1,TRBJ1-1,TRBV30,few,CAWRGDRGTEAFF,TGTGCCTGGAGGGGGGACAGGGGTACTGAAGCTTTCTTT
NA,TRBJ2-1,TRBV9,NA,CASSVVGHLTVYNEQFF,TGTGCCAGCAGCGTAGTTGGGCATTTGACAGTTTACAATGAGCAGTTCTTC
NA,TRBJ2-6,TRBV15,NA,CATSFSSGANVLTF,TGTGCCACCAGCTTCTCATCCGGGGCCAACGTCCTGACTTTC
TRBD2,TRBJ2-3,TRBV7-8,NA,CASSLGTRSTDTQYF,TGTGCCAGCAGCTTAGGGACTAGGAGCACAGATACGCAGTATTTT
NA,TRBJ1-6,TRBV2,NA,CASDRGTLGRSYNSPLHF,TGTGCCAGCGACAGAGGGACCCTCGGGAGGTCCTATAATTCACCCCTCCACTTT
NA,TRBJ2-3,TRBV6-1,NA,CASRGLIITDTQYF,TGTGCCAGCAGGGGACTGATAATCACAGATACGCAGTATTTT
NA,TRBJ1-2,TRBV7-9,once,CASSFTTGLNYGYTF,TGTGCCAGCAGCTTTACGACAGGTCTTAACTATGGCTACACCTTC
NA,TRBJ1-1,TRBV28,NA,CASSLWGGTEAFF,TGTGCCAGCAGTTTATGGGGTGGCACTGAAGCTTTCTTT
NA,TRBJ1-1,TRBV25-1,once,CASREGTEAFF,TGTGCCAGCAGGGAGGGCACTGAAGCTTTCTTT
NA,TRBJ1-1,TRBV4-1,NA,CASRDHYNSLNTEAFF,TGCGCCAGCAGGGATCACTACAACAGCCTGAACACTGAAGCTTTCTTT
NA,TRBJ2-5,TRBV6-4,NA,CASKTGTQYF,TGTGCCAGCAAAACCGGGACCCAGTACTTC
NA,TRBJ1-1,TRBV6-5,NA,CASSYSRGETFF,TGTGCCAGCAGTTACTCAAGGGGGGAAACTTTCTTT
TRBD1,TRBJ2-1,TRBV5-1,once,CASSPTASRGREQFF,TGCGCCAGCAGCCCGACGGCCTCCAGGGGGCGGGAGCAGTTCTTC
NA,TRBJ1-5,TRBV18,NA,CASSPEGPLLNQPQHF,TGTGCCAGCTCACCCGAGGGACCCCTCCTCAATCAGCCCCAGCATTTT
TRBD1,TRBJ2-5,TRBV10-3,NA,CAIRADRVQETQYF,TGTGCCATCAGAGCGGACAGGGTACAAGAGACCCAGTACTTC
TRBD1,TRBJ1-1,TRBV19,NA,CASTLYSARTGRSTEAFF,TGTGCCAGTACCCTATATTCGGCCCGGACAGGCCGTAGCACTGAAGCTTTCTTT
TRBD1,TRBJ1-2,TRBV28,NA,CAIADRGLVDYGYTF,TGTGCCATCGCGGACAGGGGGCTGGTTGACTATGGCTACACCTTC
TRBD2,TRBJ2-5,TRBV6-5,NA,CASSYTERGGRTQYF,TGTGCCAGCAGTTACACTGAGCGGGGGGGCCGAACCCAGTACTTC
NA,TRBJ1-5,TRBV5-1,NA,CASSLEAGINQPQHF,TGCGCCAGCAGCTTGGAAGCAGGGATTAATCAGCCCCAGCATTTT
TRBD1,TRBJ1-1,TRBV2,NA,CASIPTGRTEAFF,TGTGCCAGCATTCCGACAGGGCGGACTGAAGCTTTCTTT
TRBD2,TRBJ2-2,TRBV28,NA,CANSLFPGGDTGELFF,TGTGCCAACAGTTTGTTTCCGGGGGGGGACACCGGGGAGCTGTTTTTT
NA,TRBJ2-7,TRBV11-2,NA,CASSLNRASYEQYF,TGTGCCAGCAGCTTGAACAGGGCCTCCTACGAGCAGTACTTC
NA,TRBJ2-6,TRBV19,NA,CASSIWTPGPGANVLTF,TGTGCCAGTAGTATATGGACCCCGGGCCCTGGGGCCAACGTCCTGACTTTC
TRBD1,TRBJ2-3,TRBV13,NA,CASSLAGGRNTQYF,TGTGCCAGCAGCTTAGCAGGGGGCAGGAATACGCAGTATTTT
NA,TRBJ1-2,TRBV28,NA,CAGGNPNYGYTF,TGTGCCGGGGGAAACCCTAACTATGGCTACACCTTC